The 32 T cell receptor beta chains in this list originate from one sample, sequenced in a study of identical twins. A single record per CDR3 protein comes from TCRdb applying MiXCR to the 5' RACE reads. Of a few hundred thousand distinct CDR3 sequences listed, roughly 13% are singletons. The sample was also linked to a second study, of yellow fever vaccine responses in identical twins.

The sample taken for sequencing was memory (CD45RO+) T cells sorted from blood. The source is a woman aged 18 to 35 in good health.

Points on this clonotype: The junction departs from germline at one end; a sequencing error may be responsible. This sequence joins TRBV6-2 or TRBV6-3 and TRBJ2-7; possibly TRBD1 for D (6 bases). The CDR3 covers 13 residues. Germline V gene data show CDR1 as MNHEY and CDR2 as SVGEGT. The CDR3 loop reads CASIRTASYEQCF. For the CDR3, the DNA is TGTGCCAGCATCCGGACAGCCTCCTACGAGCAGTGCTTC.

In regard to this clonotype: The junction departs from germline at one end; a sequencing error may be responsible. The chain couples TRBV29-1 to TRBJ2-3; 8 bases map to TRBD2. Germline loops: CDR1 SQVTM, CDR2 ANQGSEA. The CDR3 is made up of 14 amino acids. The CDR3 nucleotides read TGCAGCGTTGAAGCCCTCCGGGCGGGGGGCGGGCTTGGTTTT. Translating gives CSVEALRAGGGLGF.

In this sample, this clonotype turned up many times. V and J are TRBV5-1 and TRBJ2-1; 14 nucleotides line up with TRBD2. CDR1 SGHRS and CDR2 YFSETQ come from the germline V gene. V lost 3 bases to trimming and J lost 7 bases; unmatched junction nucleotides: 6. This CDR3 spans 16 amino acids. The CDR3 sequence: CASSYRLAGGLNEQFF. CDR3 bases: TGCGCCAGCAGCTATCGACTAGCGGGGGGGCTTAATGAGCAGTTCTTC.

This clonotype came up many times. This rearrangement joins TRBV7-9 to TRBJ1-1; D might be TRBD1 (5 bases). The CDR3 is made up of 15 amino acids. Germline CDR1 SEHNR, CDR2 FQNEAQ (reference sequence). V gave up 4 bases and J gave up 1 base, with 13 bases separating them. The CDR3 region is CASSSLRGENTEAFF. CDR3 DNA: TGTGCCAGCAGCTCCCTCCGGGGGGAGAACACTGAAGCTTTCTTT. The full variable domain, completed using reference TRBV7-9 and TRBJ1-1, is DTGVSQNPRHKITKRGQNVTFRCDPISEHNRLYWYRQTLGQGPEFLTYFQNEAQLEKSRLLSDRFSAERPKGSFSTLEIQRTEQGDSAMYLCASSSLRGENTEAFFGQGTRLTVV.

This clonotype was observed a few times. V gene TRBV18 combines with J gene TRBJ2-6; D is uncertain. This CDR3 region has 15 residues. Trimming pared 3 bases from V and 0 bases from J, leaving 6 bases between. CDR1 is KGHSH, CDR2 LQKENI, per germline. The CDR3 here is CASSPQLSGANVLTF. As DNA, the CDR3 is TGTGCCAGCTCACCCCAACTCTCTGGGGCCAACGTCCTGACTTTC.

A few counts support this clonotype. The rearrangement uses TRBV24-1 and TRBJ1-2; no clear D. The CDR3 has 14 residues. Trimming cost V 3 bases and J 8 bases, with 15 bases left between them. Germline V gene lookup returns CDR1 KGHDR and CDR2 SFDVKD. The chain's CDR3 is CATSDPEKDYGYTF. In DNA form, the CDR3 reads TGTGCCACCAGTGATCCAGAAAAGGATTACGGCTACACCTTC.

This clonotype was found many times. This chain joins TRBV3-1 and TRBJ2-4; maybe TRBD2 (5 bases). There are 17 residues in the CDR3. Looked up from germline, CDR1 is LGHDT and CDR2 is YNNKEL (reference sequence). Trimming shortened V by 0 bases and J by 0 bases, and 12 bases separated the two germline ends. The CDR3 DNA reads as TGTGCCAGCAGCCAAGATTCTGGCGGACTAGCCAAAAACATTCAGTACTTC. Translation gives CASSQDSGGLAKNIQYF. The entire variable domain, with the rest obtained from reference TRBV3-1 and TRBJ2-4, is as follows: DTAVSQTPKYLVTQMGNDKSIKCEQNLGHDTMYWYKQDSKKFLKIMFSYNNKELIINETVPNRFSPKSPDKAHLNLHINSLELGDSAVYFCASSQDSGGLAKNIQYFGAGTRLSVL.

This clonotype was observed many times. The genes are TRBV6-2 or TRBV6-3 and TRBJ1-2; D is ambiguous. Trimming pared 2 bases from V and 6 bases from J, leaving 7 bases between. Germline V CDR1 and CDR2: MNHEY, SVGEGT. This CDR3 has 12 amino acids. The CDR3 nucleotides are TGTGCCAGCAGTTACAACGGGAATGGCTACACCTTC. Its translation is CASSYNGNGYTF.

This clonotype was recorded many times. The rearrangement joins TRBV5-1 to TRBJ1-2; tentatively, D is TRBD1 (6 bases). This CDR3 comprises 15 residues. V was clipped by 0 bases and J by 7 bases, with 16 bases between them. CDR1 is SGHRS, CDR2 YFSETQ, per germline. CDR3 sequence reads: CASSLVGDGGPGYTF. CDR3 coding DNA: TGCGCCAGCAGCTTGGTTGGGGACGGGGGCCCTGGCTACACCTTC.

The V gene is TRBV20-1, the J gene TRBJ2-1; 7 bases align to TRBD1. CDR1 is DFQATT and CDR2 is SNEGSKA in the germline V gene (reference sequence). The V and J ends lost 3 bases and 1 base, in that order; junction bases with no gene match: 3. The length of the CDR3 is 14 residues. The chain's CDR3 is CSASDRVSYNEQFF. In DNA, the CDR3 is TGCAGTGCTAGTGACAGGGTTTCCTACAATGAGCAGTTCTTC.

The rearrangement links TRBV28 to TRBJ2-7; D possibly uses TRBD1 or TRBD2 (5 bases each). Trimming left V 4 bases short and J 5 bases short, with 24 bases between. CDR3 size: 17 residues. The V gene's germline CDR1 is MDHEN and CDR2 SYDVKM. The CDR3 coding sequence is TGTGCCAGCAGTTCCCTAAAACGGGACCTTATTTTTAACGAGCAGTACTTC. It is translated as CASSSLKRDLIFNEQYF.

A remark on this clonotype: A read error may produce the germline difference seen at one junction end. The CDR3 loop is CASSPDRTGELFF. The CDR3 DNA reads as TGTGCTAGCAGCCCAGACCGCACCGGGGAGCTGTTTTTT. The rearrangement joins TRBV7-7 to TRBJ2-2; D unclear. This CDR3 has 13 residues. Germline V gene sequence: CDR1 SSHAT, CDR2 FNYEAQ (reference sequence).

In its sample, this clonotype was seen many times. The rearrangement uses TRBV29-1 and TRBJ2-5; tentatively, D is TRBD1 or TRBD2 (5 bases each). CDR1 and CDR2 from the germline V gene are SQVTM and ANQGSEA. The CDR3 has 13 residues. Trimming shortened V by 6 bases and J by 1 base, and 12 bases separated the two germline ends. CDR3 bases: TGCAGCGTGGACATAGCGTTCCAAGAGACCCAGTACTTC. Protein sequence: CSVDIAFQETQYF.

The J gene is TRBJ2-1, the V gene TRBV12-3 or TRBV12-4, with 10 bases matching TRBD2. This CDR3 spans 16 amino acids. With 6 bases clipped from V and 2 bases from J, the junction kept 7 bases outside the gene matches. The chain's CDR3 is CASRQIAGGTYNEQFF. The CDR3 region has the DNA TGTGCCAGCAGACAAATAGCGGGAGGTACCTACAATGAGCAGTTCTTC.

The V and J genes are TRBV12-3 or TRBV12-4 and TRBJ2-1, with TRBD2 matching over 7 bases. The CDR3 is 14 amino acids. The ends lost 6 bases at V and 3 bases at J; junction bases unmatched: 5. This chain's CDR3 is CASRIAGSYNEQFF. The DNA of the CDR3 is TGTGCCAGCAGGATAGCGGGTAGCTACAATGAGCAGTTCTTC.

This clonotype was picked up a small number of times. The chain combines TRBV28 with TRBJ2-1; 14 nucleotides line up with TRBD2. Germline CDR1 MDHEN, CDR2 SYDVKM. With V trimmed by 5 bases and J by 8 bases, 14 bases remained unmatched. This CDR3 is 18 amino acids long. The CDR3 loop reads CASSPPLSTSGRADEQFF. In nucleotides, the CDR3 is TGTGCCAGCAGTCCTCCCCTATCGACTAGCGGGAGGGCTGATGAGCAGTTCTTC.

The rearrangement joins TRBV6-2 or TRBV6-3 to TRBJ2-1, with 10 nucleotides matching TRBD2. The germline V gene has CDR1 MNHEY and CDR2 SVGEGT. Unmatched junction bases numbered 7, after V lost 5 bases and J lost 9 bases. CDR3 length: 14 residues. The CDR3 reads CASSRLAGKGEQFF. The CDR3 coding sequence is TGTGCCAGCAGTAGACTAGCGGGTAAAGGTGAGCAGTTCTTC.

In this sample, this clonotype turned up many times. The chain joins TRBV5-1 to TRBJ1-1; no firm D call. CDR1 is SGHRS, CDR2 YFSETQ, per germline. Trimming cost V 1 base and J 1 base, with 5 bases left between them. CDR3 size: 13 residues. The CDR3 nucleotides are TGCGCCAGCAGCTTGCAGTGGAACACTGAAGCTTTCTTT. Translating it yields CASSLQWNTEAFF.

The sample holds many counts of this clonotype. The V call is TRBV6-4, the J call TRBJ2-3, with 12 bases fitting TRBD1. J was trimmed by 4 bases and V by 2 bases; bases with no gene match: 1. Per germline, CDR1 MRHNA and CDR2 SNTAGT. The CDR3 loop spans 15 amino acids. CDR3: CASSDGTGGPDTQYF. The CDR3 DNA is TGTGCCAGCAGTGACGGGACAGGGGGCCCAGATACGCAGTATTTT.

This clonotype was detected ten times or more. This chain uses TRBV7-2 with TRBJ1-6; the D is unclear. Germline lookup yields CDR1 SGHTA and CDR2 FQGNSA. The CDR3 sequence is 14 residues long. The ends were cut back, 1 base at V and 10 bases at J, with 11 bases in the middle. The CDR3 protein is CASSLGFDQSPLHF. In DNA form, the CDR3 reads TGTGCCAGCAGCTTAGGTTTCGACCAGTCACCCCTCCACTTT.

The gene calls are TRBV2 and TRBJ2-7, with 9 bases aligning to TRBD2. The ends lost 7 bases at V and 11 bases at J; junction bases unmatched: 9. Germline V lookup: CDR1 SNHLY, CDR2 FYNNEI. The CDR3 sequence is 12 residues long. This CDR3 reads CASMWAGGPEYF. CDR3 bases: TGTGCCAGCATGTGGGCGGGGGGGCCGGAGTACTTC.

This clonotype was seen ten or more times. The chain joins TRBV14 to TRBJ2-1; 7 positions agree with TRBD2. CDR1 and CDR2 (germline): SGHDN, FVKESK. J gave up 0 bases and V 0 bases, and 5 bases lay outside the gene matches. This CDR3 is built from 17 residues. Here the CDR3 reads CASSQDYGGSSYNEQFF. CDR3 nucleotide sequence: TGTGCCAGCAGCCAAGATTACGGGGGGAGCTCCTACAATGAGCAGTTCTTC.

The table lists this clonotype with many counts. The chain couples TRBV11-2 to TRBJ1-4; possibly TRBD1 for D (5 bases). Trimming shortened V by 1 base and J by 8 bases, and 17 bases separated the two germline ends. The germline V gene has CDR1 SGHAT and CDR2 FQNNGV. The CDR3 extends over 16 amino acids. The CDR3 is CASSLGQPRVGEKLFF. The DNA of the CDR3 is TGTGCCAGCAGCTTAGGACAGCCCCGGGTAGGGGAAAAACTGTTTTTT.

This clonotype showed up just a few times. This sequence joins TRBV5-1 and TRBJ2-7; weak D call: TRBD2 (6 bases). V shed 0 bases and J shed 3 bases, with 10 bases lying between them. The CDR3 extends over 14 amino acids. Germline loops: CDR1 SGHRS, CDR2 YFSETQ. As DNA, the CDR3 is TGCGCCAGCAGCTTGGGGGACTCCTACTACGAGCAGTACTTC. Translating it yields CASSLGDSYYEQYF.

This clonotype was seen repeatedly, ten times or more. A junction boundary mismatches the germline segment, possibly from a read error. This sequence joins TRBV12-3 or TRBV12-4 and TRBJ1-1; D uncertain. The CDR3 runs 12 residues. CDR3 sequence (DNA): TGTGCCAGCAGCTCAGACTCCCATAAGCTTGTCTTT. Its protein product is CASSSDSHKLVF.

This clonotype has a handful of counts. The chain couples TRBV20-1 to TRBJ2-7, with a weak D call TRBD2 (6 bases). The V gene lost 2 bases and the J gene lost 4 bases, with 18 bases spanning the gap. Germline CDR1 is DFQATT and CDR2 is SNEGSKA (reference sequence). The CDR3 has 15 residues. CDR3 sequence: CSARSAAGRRYEQYF. DNA for the CDR3: TGCAGTGCTAGAAGCGCGGCGGGAAGGAGATACGAGCAGTACTTC.

The chain carries TRBV7-3 and TRBJ2-1; TRBD2 agrees at 14 bases. The CDR3 is made up of 17 amino acids. Germline V gene sequence: CDR1 SGHTA, CDR2 FQGTGA. Trimming removed 5 bases from V and 7 bases from J; junction bases left unmatched: 10. The CDR3 reads CASSPPTSGGAGNEQFF. CDR3 DNA: TGTGCCAGCAGCCCACCGACTAGCGGGGGGGCGGGGAATGAGCAGTTCTTC.

This clonotype has just one count. The V call is TRBV11-2, the J call TRBJ2-7; maybe TRBD2 (6 bases). The germline V gene encodes CDR1 SGHAT and CDR2 FQNNGV. Trimming took off 1 base at V and 5 bases at J, with 18 bases between the two ends. This CDR3 has 16 amino acids. DNA of the CDR3: TGTGCCAGCAGCTTAGGATATTGGGAGGTAACTGACGAGCAGTACTTC. Protein product: CASSLGYWEVTDEQYF. Supplemented by reference TRBV11-2 and TRBJ2-7, the full variable domain reads EAGVAQSPRYKIIEKRQSVAFWCNPISGHATLYWYQQILGQGPKLLIQFQNNGVVDDSQLPKDRFSAERLKGVDSTLKIQPAKLEDSAVYLCASSLGYWEVTDEQYFGPGTRLTVT.

The CDR3 nucleotides read TGTGCCACCAGCAGAGCAGGCCAAGGGATCAATGAGCAGTTCTTC. Amino acid sequence: CATSRAGQGINEQFF. The chain combines TRBV15 with TRBJ2-1; no firm D call. The CDR3 has 15 residues. Trimming removed 1 base from V and 6 bases from J, with 13 bases in between. The germline V gene has CDR1 LNHNV and CDR2 YYDKDF (reference sequence).

The chain couples TRBV11-2 to TRBJ2-1; 7 positions agree with TRBD1. The length of the CDR3 is 14 residues. The V gene's germline CDR1 is SGHAT and CDR2 FQNNGV. The V gene end was trimmed by 5 bases and the J gene end by 6 bases; junction bases not matched to a gene: 7. CDR3 nucleotides: TGTGCCAGCAGCGACCGACAGGGTACCAATGAGCAGTTCTTC. Translated: CASSDRQGTNEQFF.

This clonotype was seen a few times. The V and J genes are TRBV6-2 or TRBV6-3 and TRBJ2-7; no clear D gene. Germline V gene lookup returns CDR1 MNHEY and CDR2 SVGEGT. V shed 4 bases and J shed 0 bases, with 13 bases lying between them. This CDR3 is 15 amino acids long. CDR3 region: CASSSTRTASYEQYF. CDR3 sequence (DNA): TGTGCCAGCAGTTCAACCCGGACGGCCTCCTACGAGCAGTACTTC.

This chain uses TRBV15 with TRBJ1-1; D not certain. CDR3 size: 14 residues. Germline V gene lookup returns CDR1 LNHNV and CDR2 YYDKDF (reference sequence). V shed 0 bases and J shed 4 bases, with 9 bases lying between them. In DNA form, the CDR3 reads TGTGCCACCAGCAGAGAGGAGGGTGGCACTGAAGCTTTCTTT. This codes for CATSREEGGTEAFF.